The source of this T cell receptor (beta chain) is a study of response to subunit inactivated influenza vaccine. Via MiXCR, TCRdb re-called the RT-PCR reads, giving one row per CDR3 protein. Found here are more than 700,000 distinct CDR3 sequences, 21% of them singletons; the top ten hold roughly 10%. There are a few counts of this clonotype. The CDR3 is 18 amino acids. The V gene end was trimmed by 4 bases and the J gene end by 1 base; junction bases not matched to a gene: 10. Sequenced material: PBMCs from blood, taken roughly 5 days after vaccination. This sequence originates from a man in his fifties or sixties who received an inactivated influenza vaccine. The gene calls are TRBV12-3 or TRBV12-4 and TRBJ1-5; 10 bases match TRBD1. The DNA for the CDR3 is TGTGCCAGCAGTTCCAGAGACAGGGGGCCTTCAAGCAATCAGCCCCAGCATTTT. Translating gives CASSSRDRGPSSNQPQHF.